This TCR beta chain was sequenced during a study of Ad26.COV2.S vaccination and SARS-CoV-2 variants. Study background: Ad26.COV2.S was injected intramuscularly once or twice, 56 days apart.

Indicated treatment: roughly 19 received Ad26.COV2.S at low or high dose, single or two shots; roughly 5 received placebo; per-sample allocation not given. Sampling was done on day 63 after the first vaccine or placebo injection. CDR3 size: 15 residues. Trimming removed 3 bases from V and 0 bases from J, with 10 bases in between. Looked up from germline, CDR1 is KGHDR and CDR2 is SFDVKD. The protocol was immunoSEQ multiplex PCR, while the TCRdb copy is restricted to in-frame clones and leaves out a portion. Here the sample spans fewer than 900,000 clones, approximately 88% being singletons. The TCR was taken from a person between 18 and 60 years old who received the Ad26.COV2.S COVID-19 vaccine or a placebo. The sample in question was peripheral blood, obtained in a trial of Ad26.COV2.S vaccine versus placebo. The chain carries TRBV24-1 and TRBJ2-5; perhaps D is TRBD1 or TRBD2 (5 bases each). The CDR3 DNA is TGTGCCACCAGTGATCCGGGGACGTACCAAGAGACCCAGTACTTC. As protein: CATSDPGTYQETQYF.